This TCR beta chain was identified in a study of blood T cell repertoires in COVID-19. Sequencing was performed with immunoSEQ multiplex PCR; in TCRdb, only in-frame clones are kept and a portion is missing. The sample lists 150,000 to 200,000 clones; roughly 86% were seen once. This CDR3 contains 18 residues. Per germline, CDR1 SGHDN and CDR2 FVKESK. Trimming cost V 0 bases and J 5 bases; bases outside gene matches: 6. The V call is TRBV14, the J call TRBJ2-1; 14 nucleotides match TRBD2. The receptor was isolated from a woman aged 25 to 39 who had recovered from COVID-19. Sequenced sample: PBMCs or T cells enriched from blood (not recorded which). The CDR3 coding sequence is TGTGCCAGCAGCCAAGACGGGACTAGCGGGAGTCCCAACAATGAGCAGTTCTTC. Encoded protein: CASSQDGTSGSPNNEQFF.